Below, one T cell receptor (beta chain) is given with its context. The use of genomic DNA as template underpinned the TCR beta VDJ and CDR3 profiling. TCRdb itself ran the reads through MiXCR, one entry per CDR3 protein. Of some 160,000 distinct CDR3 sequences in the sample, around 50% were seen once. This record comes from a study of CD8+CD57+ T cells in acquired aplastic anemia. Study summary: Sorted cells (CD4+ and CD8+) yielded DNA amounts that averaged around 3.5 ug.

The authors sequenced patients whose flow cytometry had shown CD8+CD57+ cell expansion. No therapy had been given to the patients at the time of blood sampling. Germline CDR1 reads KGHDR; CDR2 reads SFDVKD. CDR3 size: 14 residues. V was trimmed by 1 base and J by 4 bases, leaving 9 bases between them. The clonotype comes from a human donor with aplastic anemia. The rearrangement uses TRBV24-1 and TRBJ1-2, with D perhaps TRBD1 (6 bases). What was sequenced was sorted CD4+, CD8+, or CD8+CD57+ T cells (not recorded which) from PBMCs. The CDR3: CATSDFRGGYGYTF. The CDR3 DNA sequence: TGTGCCACCAGTGATTTCAGGGGAGGCTATGGCTACACCTTC.